The T cell receptor (beta chain) described here comes from a study of blood T cell repertoires in COVID-19. Only one count was recorded for this clone. The CDR3 sequence is 15 residues long. CDR1 SGHKS and CDR2 YYEKEE come from the germline V gene (reference sequence). V was pared by 4 bases and J by 4 bases, with 7 bases of the junction left unmatched. Authors' methods: Estimates of nucleated cell counts were drawn from the amplification of reference gene primers. Sequencing used immunoSEQ multiplex PCR; TCRdb keeps in-frame clones, though not all of them. The V and J calls and clone size were taken over from that table, and D and trimming were inferred from the DNA. The table includes approximately 220,000 clones, about 86% detected once.

Sample: peripheral blood. The source is a woman in her forties or fifties with acute or convalescent COVID-19. The chain couples TRBV5-5 to TRBJ1-1, with 10 bases matching TRBD1. The CDR3 DNA sequence: TGTGCCAGCAGCCAACGGACAGGGGGTGTCACTGAAGCTTTCTTT. Amino acid sequence: CASSQRTGGVTEAFF.